This T cell receptor beta chain was sequenced for a study of T cells in Graves' hyperthyroidism and ophthalmopathy. Study-wide findings and caveats: The authors' 13 V-J model separated ophthalmopathy from stable hyperthyroidism.

The CDR3 runs 14 residues. Trimming removed 1 base at V and 1 base at J, with 7 bases between. CDR1 is LGHNT, CDR2 FRNRAP, per germline. What was amplified from RNA transcripts were TCR beta CDR3 regions. The TCR CDR3 was amplified in a first-round RT-PCR using the HTBI primer set. TCRdb fed the multiplex PCR reads into MiXCR, producing one record per CDR3 protein. This sample has 450,000 to 650,000 distinct CDR3 sequences, with around 21% found just once. To note about this clonotype: Its antigen is not identified.

Hyperthyroidism in the patients, aged 18 to 65, was newly diagnosed and under 2 months in duration. This TCR came from a man younger than 35 with Graves' hyperthyroidism. Sequenced sample: blood. This chain connects TRBV12-5 to TRBJ2-5; D is unclear. The chain's CDR3 is CASGLGRTQETQYF. The CDR3 DNA reads as TGTGCTAGTGGTTTGGGACGGACCCAAGAGACCCAGTACTTC.